One sample yielded the 11 T cell receptor beta chains listed below, sequenced in a study of blood T cells in healthy people across ages. Next came a second PCR, run for about 7 to 12 cycles, which used a sample-barcoded 5' primer along with a J-beta primer mix. MiXCR was run by TCRdb on the 5' RACE reads, yielding one entry per CDR3 protein. The sample records around 1,100,000 distinct CDR3 sequences, around two fifths being singletons. Sequencing was carried out using blood. Every receptor here comes from a young man in good health.

V is TRBV21-1 and J is TRBJ1-2; the D call TRBD1 from the table was never checked on the DNA. TRBV21-1 has pseudogene status. CDR3 size: 16 residues. The CDR3 loop reads CASSIRGAPALYGYTF. CDR3 nucleotide sequence: TGTGCCAGCAGCATCCGAGGGGCTCCTGCCCTTTATGGCTACACCTTC.

This clonotype was seen many times. This chain joins TRBV6-6 and TRBJ2-1; D is unresolved. Looked up from germline, CDR1 is MNHNY and CDR2 is SVGAGI (reference sequence). Trimming left V 7 bases short and J 9 bases short, with 16 bases between. The CDR3 runs to 13 residues. CDR3 nucleotides: TGTGCCAGCACCCAGACCCGAGGAGCTGAGCAGTTCTTC. Translation gives CASTQTRGAEQFF.

This clonotype was picked up a small number of times. The chain uses TRBV12-3 or TRBV12-4 and TRBJ1-3, with a possible D match to TRBD1 (6 bases). The V gene lost 1 base and the J gene lost 9 bases, with 13 bases spanning the gap. This CDR3 is built from 14 residues. The CDR3 DNA sequence: TGTGCCAGCAGTTTAGGGGGACATCCCGGCACCATATATTTT. Its protein product is CASSLGGHPGTIYF.

The genes are TRBV29-1 and TRBJ1-3; D might be TRBD1 (5 bases). The CDR3 has 15 amino acids. Germline V gene lookup returns CDR1 SQVTM and CDR2 ANQGSEA. Trimming removed 6 bases from V and 0 bases from J, with 15 bases in between. Here the CDR3 reads CSVYRRGPSGNTIYF. For the CDR3, the DNA is TGCAGCGTCTACCGAAGGGGACCCTCTGGAAACACCATATATTTT.

The chain links TRBV25-1 to TRBJ1-1; no clear D. The V end was cut by 6 bases, the J end by 7 bases, with 9 bases between. Germline V gene lookup returns CDR1 MGHDK and CDR2 SYGVNS. The CDR3 runs 11 residues. For the CDR3, the DNA is TGTGCCAGCAGGGCGTGGGGTGAAGCTTTCTTT. It codes for CASRAWGEAFF.

On this clonotype itself: An end of the junction differs from the germline gene, which may be a read error. V is TRBV12-3 or TRBV12-4 and J is TRBJ2-1; D remains unclear. The CDR3 has 12 amino acids. The DNA for the CDR3 is TGTGTCAGCAGTCCATTATGGAATGAGCAGTTCTTC. Its protein product is CVSSPLWNEQFF.

The CDR3 region has the DNA TGCAGTGCTAGAGACCCTAGGGCGCTGGGAAACACCATATATTTT. As protein: CSARDPRALGNTIYF. The V and J genes are TRBV20-1 and TRBJ1-3; D gene uncertain. Per the germline V gene, CDR1 is DFQATT and CDR2 is SNEGSKA (reference sequence). The CDR3 totals 15 residues. Trimming pared 0 bases from V and 4 bases from J, leaving 13 bases between.

This rearrangement joins TRBV11-2 to TRBJ1-1; D not certain. Germline V CDR1 and CDR2: SGHAT, FQNNGV. This CDR3 region has 13 residues. V lost 5 bases, J lost 4 bases, and 11 bases lay in between. CDR3 sequence: CASSPIGSTEAFF. CDR3 nucleotides: TGTGCCAGCAGCCCCATAGGAAGCACTGAAGCTTTCTTT.

This clonotype was seen a few times. V usage is TRBV20-1 and J usage is TRBJ1-1; a weak D match, TRBD1 (5 bases). The V gene lost 1 base and the J gene lost 5 bases, with 26 bases spanning the gap. There are 18 residues in the CDR3. Germline loops: CDR1 DFQATT, CDR2 SNEGSKA (reference sequence). This CDR3 reads CSARGVLRRDSGSTEAFF. The CDR3 DNA reads as TGCAGTGCTAGAGGGGTGCTTAGGAGGGACTCCGGTTCGACTGAAGCTTTCTTT.

The rearrangement joins TRBV5-1 to TRBJ1-6, with D possibly matching TRBD1 (5 bases). The V gene lost 3 bases and the J gene lost 8 bases, with 15 bases spanning the gap. The CDR3 has 15 amino acids. From germline, CDR1 is SGHRS and CDR2 YFSETQ. The CDR3 spells CASSSAGRSDSPLHF. Written as DNA, the CDR3 is TGCGCCAGCAGCTCGGCAGGGAGATCGGATTCACCCCTCCACTTT.

This clonotype was observed a few times. The chain links TRBV7-9 to TRBJ2-4, with no clear D. The J call may be in error: the DNA end matches TRBJ2-7 better. Germline CDR1 reads SEHNR; CDR2 reads FQNEAQ (reference sequence). This CDR3 has 12 amino acids. The CDR3, as DNA: TGTGCCAGCAGCTTAGCGGGCCACGAGCAGTACTTC. The encoded protein is CASSLAGHEQYF.